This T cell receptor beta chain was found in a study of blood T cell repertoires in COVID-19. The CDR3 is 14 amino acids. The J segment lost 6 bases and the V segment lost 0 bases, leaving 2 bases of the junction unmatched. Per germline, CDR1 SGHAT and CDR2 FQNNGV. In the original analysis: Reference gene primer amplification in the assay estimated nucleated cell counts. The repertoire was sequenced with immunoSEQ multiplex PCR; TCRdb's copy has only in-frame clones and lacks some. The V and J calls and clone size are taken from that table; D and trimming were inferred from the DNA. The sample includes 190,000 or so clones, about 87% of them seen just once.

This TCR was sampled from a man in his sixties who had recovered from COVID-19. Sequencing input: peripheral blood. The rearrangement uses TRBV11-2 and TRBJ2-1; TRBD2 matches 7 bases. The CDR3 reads CASSLEGGVNEQFF. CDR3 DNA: TGTGCCAGCAGCTTAGAGGGAGGGGTCAATGAGCAGTTCTTC. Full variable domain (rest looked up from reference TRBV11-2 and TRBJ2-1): EAGVAQSPRYKIIEKRQSVAFWCNPISGHATLYWYQQILGQGPKLLIQFQNNGVVDDSQLPKDRFSAERLKGVDSTLKIQPAKLEDSAVYLCASSLEGGVNEQFFGPGTRLTVL.